This T cell receptor (beta chain) derives from a study of beta chain features in type 1 diabetes. Study results and caveats: All four CD4+ subsets from Type 1 diabetes patients carried moderately but significantly shorter TCRB CDR3s. Patients' naive, central memory and regulatory TCRB repertoires appeared more alike than those of healthy donors.

Per the germline V gene, CDR1 is KGHSH and CDR2 is LQKENI. The CDR3 sequence is 13 residues long. The junction had 0 bases not matched to a gene; V was cut back by 3 bases and J by 5 bases. The study reverse transcribed the entire isolated RNA, so it sequenced expressed TCRB transcripts. Clones were sequenced by immunoSEQ multiplex PCR, and TCRdb holds only the in-frame ones, with some missing. The sample holds a few hundred thousand clones, approximately 15% seen once. This clone has more than one count but fewer than ten. Its specificity is unknown. Other nucleotide sequences in the sample specify the same CDR3.

The V gene is TRBV18, the J gene TRBJ1-2, with TRBD1 identical over 10 bases. Sequencing was carried out using naive CD4+ T cells from blood. This receptor was obtained from a man between 25 and 39 years old with type 1 diabetes. CDR3 in amino acids: CASSPDRGYGYTF. CDR3 in DNA: TGTGCCAGCTCACCGGACAGGGGGTATGGCTACACCTTC.